The 2 T cell receptor beta chains in this list originate from one sample, sequenced in a study of control samples from healthy donors and cancer patients. The repertoire was sequenced with immunoSEQ multiplex PCR; TCRdb's copy has only in-frame clones and lacks some. Of about 180,000 clones listed, roughly 89% are singletons. Sequencing was performed on blood. The receptors originated from a woman between 50 and 59 years old in good health.

This clone occurred once. This chain uses TRBV28 with TRBJ1-4; TRBD1 aligns across 7 bases. The CDR3 totals 14 residues. Germline CDR1 MDHEN, CDR2 SYDVKM. Unmatched junction bases numbered 7, after V lost 4 bases and J lost 8 bases. CDR3 loop: CASSSGQAGEKLFF. DNA for the CDR3: TGTGCCAGCAGTTCAGGACAGGCGGGGGAAAAACTGTTTTTT.

The V call is TRBV6-5, the J call TRBJ1-1, with a possible D match to TRBD1 (6 bases). Germline lookup yields CDR1 MNHEY and CDR2 SVGAGI. The CDR3 has 11 residues. V shed 8 bases and J shed 10 bases, with 14 bases lying between them. CDR3 in amino acids: CASLRGGRAFF. CDR3 coding DNA: TGTGCCAGCCTACGCGGGGGGCGAGCTTTCTTT.